This TCR beta chain is from a study of blood T cells in healthy people across ages. Study background: About one barcoded beta molecule per two T cells was the capture yield of template switching. Study outcomes and limitations: There were more naive CD4+ cells and higher diversity in long-lived donors than in aged donors. Conclusively comparing naive with antigen-experienced cells was impossible with unsorted PBMCs.

With respect to this clonotype: The antigen remains undetermined.

Together with a sample-barcoded 5' primer, a J-beta primer mix was included in a second PCR lasting 7 to 11 cycles. Each CDR3 protein gets one entry after TCRdb re-called the 5' RACE reads with MiXCR. Here the sample spans 950,000 to 1,200,000 distinct CDR3 sequences, around two fifths being singletons. V was clipped by 1 base and J by 3 bases; unmatched bases: 8. The CDR3 spans 17 residues. Peripheral blood, about 9.8 milliliters per donor, was collected. This clonotype originated in a man between 18 and 29 years old in good health. The chain employs TRBV12-3 or TRBV12-4 and TRBJ1-2; 10 bases line up with TRBD1. Sequences were obtained from blood. The CDR3 region has the DNA TGTGCCAGCAGTTTAGGGGGACAGGGGTCGGGGTACTATGGCTACACCTTC. It specifies CASSLGGQGSGYYGYTF.